This T cell receptor beta chain was retrieved from a study of identifying expanded T cells in peripheral blood (dated by TCRdb to the late 2010s). Study-level background: Separate aliquots of the same genomic DNA pool were sequenced to produce technical replicates, and four replicates were compared in pairs.

Trimming accounts for 3 bases at V and 3 bases at J, while the number of junction bases matched to no gene is 4. From its cysteine to its phenylalanine, the CDR3 spans 14 amino acids. This entry keeps only the CDR3 DNA: 42 bases, framed from base 1. Looking up the germline V gene yields CDR1 KGHSH and CDR2 LQKENI. TCRbeta CDR3 regions were profiled with the immunoSEQ Assay using bias-controlled multiplex PCR amplification of genomic DNA. As for how the authors treated the data: To quantify the absolute abundance of each unique TCRbeta CDR3 region, the sequences were collapsed and filtered. Differential abundance was tested with a binomial (Fisher-equivalent) model and with a beta-binomial model adding time-dependent variance fitted from healthy donors. Clones with fewer than 5 combined templates were excluded, and clones with Benjamini-Hochberg FDR below 0.01 were called differentially abundant. Beta-binomial variance was modeled as a function of total template count across the two samples using the form v = (b*log(k)+a)^2. TCRdb obtained this table from immuneACCESS and retained in-frame rearrangements with V and J assigned. These tables miss some clones; where compared with another copy, unresolved V genes account for less than half of the shortfall, and the remainder is unexplained. V and J calls and clone size follow that table, whereas D and trimming were derived from the DNA. This sample is represented by 75,000 to 90,000 clones; roughly 86% of them were singletons. The top ten hold approximately 20% of the sample.

For this clone: The target of this receptor is not known. There are no base qualities to consult, and no much larger clone falls within one base.

Paper-wide results and their limitations: Between technical replicates the binomial model flagged about 1.2 differentially abundant clones, whereas over roughly 2 weeks the binomial model flagged about 15 and over approximately four weeks 19 to 20. It was expected by the authors that biological variance in healthy repertoires might increase further over much longer intervals, such as months to years. Across all healthy-donor time intervals, the beta-binomial model significantly cut both the number of clones called differentially abundant and the false-positive rate. In all healthy donors, the variance in clone template counts between samples taken roughly 14 days apart rose significantly as total template count increased.

During the collection period, no immune events, such as infections, were documented for the healthy donors. Time-dependent variance in a beta-binomial model of T-cell clone differential abundance was calibrated using healthy-donor blood repertoires as a training cohort. The training cohort comprised approximately 10 healthy donors, 3 female and 7 male. An age range of about 29 to 65 years, with an average of 43 years, was recorded for the donors. Obtained from a commercial supplier, whole blood was collected from each healthy donor at three time points set approximately two weeks apart. For immunosequencing, genomic DNA was extracted from unsorted whole blood.

The sample comprised blood. The sequence joins TRBV18 to TRBJ1-2; 7 middle bases align to TRBD1. The clonotype comes from a person aged 18-70 years in good health. DNA sequence: TGTGCCAGCTCACCCCGGGACAGCGACTATGGCTACACCTTC. It codes for CASSPRDSDYGYTF.